Presented here are 32 T cell receptor beta chains from one specimen sequenced in a study of T-cell memory formation after mild COVID-19. TCRdb re-derived calls from the 5' RACE reads in MiXCR, one entry per CDR3 protein. Of around 440,000 distinct CDR3 sequences in the sample, roughly 18% were seen once. Source material: PBMCs or a T cell subset sorted from them (not recorded which). The receptors here all came from an adult woman who had mild COVID-19 (a few samples of this study predate the infection). Cell type and time point are not known.

In this sample, this clonotype turned up many times. The chain has TRBV19 and TRBJ2-7; D is uncertain. Germline assignment: CDR1 LNHDA and CDR2 SQIVND (reference sequence). CDR3 length: 14 amino acids. V gave up 3 bases and J gave up 1 base, with 10 bases separating them. CDR3 region: CASSITPASYEQYF. CDR3 bases: TGTGCCAGTAGTATCACCCCGGCTTCCTACGAGCAGTACTTC.

The chain links TRBV18 to TRBJ2-3; no clear D. The V gene's germline CDR1 is KGHSH and CDR2 LQKENI. This CDR3 has 14 residues. Trimming took off 5 bases at V and 0 bases at J, with 9 bases between the two ends. CDR3 nucleotides: TGTGCCAGCTCATACAAGTCTAGCACAGATACGCAGTATTTT. Its protein product is CASSYKSSTDTQYF.

This sequence joins TRBV24-1 and TRBJ2-3; D call uncertain. Germline CDR1 reads KGHDR; CDR2 reads SFDVKD. CDR3 length: 13 residues. Trimming removed 1 base from V and 5 bases from J, with 6 bases in between. CDR3 coding DNA: TGTGCCACCAGTGATTTACCGGGAGATACGCAGTATTTT. Translated: CATSDLPGDTQYF.

The chain joins TRBV4-1 to TRBJ1-5; D is possibly TRBD1 (5 bases). Germline CDR1 MGHRA, CDR2 YSYEKL. This CDR3 contains 13 residues. Trimming cost V 5 bases and J 8 bases, with 13 bases left between them. CDR3 amino acids: CASSTVEGKPQHF. The CDR3 coding sequence is TGCGCCAGCAGCACCGTCGAGGGGAAGCCCCAGCATTTT.

The chain employs TRBV2 and TRBJ2-2; 11 positions match TRBD1. This CDR3 spans 16 amino acids. CDR1 and CDR2 from the germline V gene are SNHLY and FYNNEI. V lost 8 bases and J lost 4; bases outside the gene matches: 9. As DNA, the CDR3 is TGTGCCAGCTCCCGTGGACAGGGGGCACTCACCGGGGAGCTGTTTTTT. Its translation is CASSRGQGALTGELFF.

The chain employs TRBV7-8 and TRBJ1-2; a possible D gene is TRBD1 (6 bases). The V end lost 5 bases, the J end lost 0 bases, and 13 bases lay between the germline ends. CDR1 and CDR2 (germline): SGHVS, FQNEAQ. The CDR3 extends over 15 amino acids. CDR3 nucleotide sequence: TGTGCCAGCAGCCAAGGGACACAGGCTAACTATGGCTACACCTTC. Protein: CASSQGTQANYGYTF. The complete variable domain, with remaining parts taken from reference TRBV7-8 and TRBJ1-2, reads GAGVSQSPRYKVAKRGQDVALRCDPISGHVSLFWYQQALGQGPEFLTYFQNEAQLDKSGLPSDRFFAERPEGSVSTLKIQRTQQEDSAVYLCASSQGTQANYGYTFGSGTRLTVV.

The genes are TRBV2 and TRBJ2-2; D may be TRBD1 or TRBD2 (5 bases each). Germline V gives CDR1 SNHLY, CDR2 FYNNEI. The CDR3 is 14 residues long. V lost 8 bases to trimming and J lost 2 bases, with 12 bases between them. The CDR3 sequence is CASAWGPNTGELFF. CDR3 DNA sequence: TGTGCCAGCGCTTGGGGACCAAACACCGGGGAGCTGTTTTTT.

The gene calls are TRBV3-1 and TRBJ1-1; D is possibly TRBD1 (5 bases). Germline V CDR1 and CDR2: LGHDT, YNNKEL (reference sequence). The V end was cut by 1 base, the J end by 4 bases, with 19 bases between. CDR3 size: 17 residues. CDR3 sequence (DNA): TGTGCCAGCAGCCAAGTTTACGGAGGGGCACGAGGCACTGAAGCTTTCTTT. Protein sequence: CASSQVYGGARGTEAFF.

This clonotype was seen only a few times. The chain employs TRBV2 and TRBJ2-5, with 11 bases identical to TRBD2. V lost 4 bases, J lost 0 bases, and 4 bases stayed unmatched. Looked up from germline, CDR1 is SNHLY and CDR2 is FYNNEI. CDR3 length equals 16 residues. CDR3 sequence: CASSAGTSGYQETQYF. As DNA, the CDR3 is TGTGCCAGCAGTGCGGGGACTAGCGGATACCAAGAGACCCAGTACTTC.

In DNA, the CDR3 is TGTGCCAGCAGTTACTTCCGGACTAAAAATGAGCAGTTCTTC. Protein sequence: CASSYFRTKNEQFF. This sequence joins TRBV6-5 and TRBJ2-1, with D tentatively TRBD2 (6 bases). Germline V gene sequence: CDR1 MNHEY, CDR2 SVGAGI. This CDR3 is built from 14 residues. Trimming took off 1 base at V and 7 bases at J, with 11 bases between the two ends.

The chain has TRBV7-2 and TRBJ2-3; 15 bases line up with TRBD2. The CDR3 has 16 residues. V was pared by 6 bases and J by 6 bases, with 7 bases of the junction left unmatched. CDR1 and CDR2 from the germline V gene are SGHTA and FQGNSA. The CDR3 sequence is CASSRAGTSGRDTQYF. For the CDR3, the DNA is TGTGCCAGCAGTAGAGCCGGGACTAGCGGGAGGGATACGCAGTATTTT.

This clonotype was found many times. The chain uses TRBV4-1 and TRBJ2-7, with 9 bases that match TRBD1. V lost 3 bases, J lost 2 bases, and 8 bases stayed unmatched. The CDR3 covers 16 residues. Germline CDR1 is MGHRA and CDR2 is YSYEKL. CDR3 coding DNA: TGCGCCAGCAGCCAGCATACAGGGGGCGACACCTACGAGCAGTACTTC. It encodes CASSQHTGGDTYEQYF.

This clonotype was seen a handful of times. The chain joins TRBV12-3 or TRBV12-4 to TRBJ2-7, with D perhaps matching TRBD1 (5 bases). This CDR3 contains 14 residues. Trimming took 8 bases from V and 6 from J, leaving 20 bases between them. This CDR3 is CASSPAIGASEQYF. DNA for the CDR3: TGTGCCAGCTCACCTGCGATAGGGGCGAGCGAGCAGTACTTC.

This clonotype was counted only a few times. J is TRBJ1-1 and V is TRBV14; D is unresolved. V shed 3 bases and J shed 9 bases, with 14 bases lying between them. CDR1 is SGHDN and CDR2 is FVKESK in the germline V gene. The length of the CDR3 is 13 residues. The CDR3 is CASSQELAPKAFF. The CDR3 coding sequence is TGTGCCAGCAGCCAGGAATTAGCGCCGAAAGCTTTCTTT. Combining the CDR3 with reference TRBV14 and TRBJ1-1 gives the whole variable domain EAGVTQFPSHSVIEKGQTVTLRCDPISGHDNLYWYRRVMGKEIKFLLHFVKESKQDESGMPNNRFLAERTGGTYSTLKVQPAELEDSGVYFCASSQELAPKAFFGQGTRLTVV.

The chain links TRBV9 to TRBJ2-1; possible D gene TRBD1, 6 bases. V was trimmed by 1 base and J by 5 bases, leaving 10 bases between them. The germline CDR1 and CDR2 sequences are SGDLS and YYNGEE. The CDR3 has 14 amino acids. The CDR3, as DNA: TGTGCCAGCAGCGTACCAGGGGCAAACAATGAGCAGTTCTTC. Protein: CASSVPGANNEQFF.

The CDR3 loop is CSARDGRSYEQYF. CDR3 nucleotides: TGCAGTGCTAGAGACGGACGGTCCTACGAGCAGTACTTC. This chain joins TRBV20-1 and TRBJ2-7; D gene uncertain. This CDR3 contains 13 residues. V lost 0 bases, J lost 1 base, and 7 bases lay in between. Germline assignment: CDR1 DFQATT and CDR2 SNEGSKA (reference sequence).

This chain links TRBV4-1 with TRBJ2-3; TRBD1 agrees at 12 bases. Trimming cost V 0 bases and J 2 bases; bases outside gene matches: 12. Germline V gene lookup returns CDR1 MGHRA and CDR2 YSYEKL. The CDR3 has 20 amino acids. The DNA for the CDR3 is TGCGCCAGCAGCCAAGATCAGGCCGGGACAGGGGGCCCCTTCACAGATACGCAGTATTTT. Translated, it gives CASSQDQAGTGGPFTDTQYF.

The chain links TRBV29-1 to TRBJ2-3, with a possible D match to TRBD2 (5 bases). Germline CDR1 SQVTM, CDR2 ANQGSEA. The V end lost 7 bases, the J end lost 2 bases, and 10 bases lay between the germline ends. The CDR3 loop spans 12 amino acids. The CDR3 loop is CSAQRITDTQYF. The CDR3 bases are TGCAGCGCGCAGCGGATCACAGATACGCAGTATTTT.

Written as DNA, the CDR3 is TGCAGTGCACCCGCCGGGACATCGCGTCAGCCCCAGCATTTT. Protein product: CSAPAGTSRQPQHF. The chain employs TRBV20-1 and TRBJ1-5; D may be TRBD1 (6 bases). Germline V gene sequence: CDR1 DFQATT, CDR2 SNEGSKA (reference sequence). The CDR3 is made up of 14 amino acids. V was trimmed by 6 bases and J by 6 bases, leaving 18 bases between them.

J is TRBJ1-2 and V is TRBV6-5, with D maybe TRBD1 (5 bases). The CDR3 is 13 residues long. V lost 7 bases, J lost 8 bases, and 17 bases lay in between. The germline V gene encodes CDR1 MNHEY and CDR2 SVGAGI. The DNA of the CDR3 is TGTGCCAGCACCCAACCGGGACGATCGGGCTACACCTTC. This sequence encodes CASTQPGRSGYTF.

V and J are TRBV5-4 and TRBJ2-1; weak D call: TRBD1 (5 bases). Per the germline V gene, CDR1 is SGHNT and CDR2 is YYREEE (reference sequence). The V end lost 0 bases, the J end lost 0 bases, and 10 bases lay between the germline ends. CDR3 length equals 16 residues. CDR3 in amino acids: CASSLAPGNSYNEQFF. In DNA form, the CDR3 reads TGTGCCAGCAGCTTGGCACCAGGGAACTCCTACAATGAGCAGTTCTTC.

This clonotype was recorded a few times. This rearrangement joins TRBV7-2 to TRBJ2-5; D is unresolved. Germline CDR1 and CDR2: SGHTA and FQGNSA. Trimming took 1 base from V and 6 from J, leaving 6 bases between them. The CDR3 extends over 12 amino acids. For the CDR3, the DNA is TGTGCCAGCAGCTTAGGGGTGCAGACCCAGTACTTC. Protein: CASSLGVQTQYF. Full variable domain (remainder filled in from reference TRBV7-2 and TRBJ2-5): GAGVSQSPSNKVTEKGKDVELRCDPISGHTALYWYRQSLGQGLEFLIYFQGNSAPDKSGLPSDRFSAERTGGSVSTLTIQRTQQEDSAVYLCASSLGVQTQYFGPGTRLLVL.

This clonotype has more than one count but fewer than ten. V usage is TRBV3-1 and J usage is TRBJ1-3, with unresolved D. Germline CDR1 reads LGHDT; CDR2 reads YNNKEL (reference sequence). V lost 0 bases, J lost 4 bases, and 7 bases lay in between. This CDR3 is built from 14 residues. CDR3 nucleotide sequence: TGTGCCAGCAGCCAAGATTCGTTCGGAAACACCATATATTTT. Protein: CASSQDSFGNTIYF.

The CDR3: CAWSGRGPSTEAFF. CDR3 bases: TGTGCCTGGAGTGGCAGGGGGCCTAGCACTGAAGCTTTCTTT. V is TRBV30 and J is TRBJ1-1; 8 nucleotides line up with TRBD1. V lost 1 base, J lost 4 bases, and 5 bases stayed unmatched. The germline CDR1 and CDR2 sequences are GTSNPN and SVGIG (reference sequence). This CDR3 contains 14 residues.

This clonotype was observed a handful of times. The genes are TRBV4-1 and TRBJ1-1; 9 bases map to TRBD1. CDR1 is MGHRA, CDR2 YSYEKL, per germline. Unmatched junction bases numbered 7, after V lost 4 bases and J lost 1 base. The length of the CDR3 is 16 residues. The CDR3 loop reads CASSPATGGENTEAFF. The CDR3 coding sequence is TGCGCCAGCAGCCCAGCGACAGGGGGGGAGAACACTGAAGCTTTCTTT.

This clonotype has only a few counts. This sequence joins TRBV6-6 and TRBJ1-2; possibly TRBD1 for D (5 bases). The germline V gene encodes CDR1 MNHNY and CDR2 SVGAGI (reference sequence). V lost 6 bases and J 1 base, leaving 9 bases between the germline ends. CDR3 length: 13 residues. This CDR3 reads CASSRDDNYGYTF. In DNA form, the CDR3 reads TGTGCCAGCAGCCGGGACGATAACTATGGCTACACCTTC.

This clonotype was seen ten or more times. The chain combines TRBV24-1 with TRBJ2-5; TRBD2 aligns across 9 bases. The CDR3 covers 16 residues. From germline, CDR1 is KGHDR and CDR2 SFDVKD. V shed 1 base and J 2 bases; nucleotides not matched to a gene: 4. CDR3 in amino acids: CATSDFRRGGQETQYF. In DNA, the CDR3 is TGTGCCACCAGTGATTTTCGGCGGGGGGGACAAGAGACCCAGTACTTC.

The CDR3 nucleotides are TGTGCCAGCAGCTTAGCCCCAGGGAGGGACCAAGAGACCCAGTACTTC. It yields the protein CASSLAPGRDQETQYF. V is TRBV11-3 and J is TRBJ2-5, with 7 bases matching TRBD2. With 1 base clipped from V and 0 bases from J, the junction kept 5 bases outside the gene matches. The CDR3 sequence is 16 residues long. In germline, CDR1 is SGHNT, CDR2 YENEEA.

This clonotype was detected a few times. The J gene is TRBJ1-2, the V gene TRBV30; no reliable D call. Germline V gives CDR1 GTSNPN, CDR2 SVGIG (reference sequence). The CDR3 consists of 15 residues. V lost 6 bases and J lost 0, with 17 bases in between. The CDR3 DNA reads TGTGCCTGCCTTCGATCCCTACAAGCTAACTATGGCTACACCTTC. It codes for CACLRSLQANYGYTF.

In its sample, this clonotype was seen a few times. The chain employs TRBV5-1 and TRBJ2-5; 7 nucleotides match TRBD1. CDR1 and CDR2 from the germline V gene are SGHRS and YFSETQ. The V segment lost 5 bases and the J segment 1 base; nucleotides outside the gene matches: 8. CDR3 length equals 15 residues. CDR3 bases: TGCGCCAGCAGAAACAGGGGAGAGGTCCAAGAGACCCAGTACTTC. This gives the protein CASRNRGEVQETQYF.

This sequence joins TRBV7-3 and TRBJ1-1; 7 nucleotides align to TRBD1. The J segment lost 5 bases and the V segment lost 5 bases, leaving 5 bases of the junction unmatched. This CDR3 has 13 residues. CDR1 and CDR2 from the germline V gene are SGHTA and FQGTGA. CDR3 sequence reads: CASSENRGTEAFF. The CDR3 nucleotides read TGTGCCAGCAGCGAGAACAGGGGAACTGAAGCTTTCTTT.

This clonotype was seen a few times. This chain joins TRBV6-5 and TRBJ2-3, with 14 bases that match TRBD2. CDR1 is MNHEY and CDR2 is SVGAGI in the germline V gene. V shed 2 bases, J shed 8 bases, and the junction held 6 bases outside the gene matches. The CDR3 length is 16 residues. In nucleotides, the CDR3 is TGTGCCAGCAGTTACCGACTAGCGGGGGGGGAGGGTACGCAGTATTTT. This codes for CASSYRLAGGEGTQYF.